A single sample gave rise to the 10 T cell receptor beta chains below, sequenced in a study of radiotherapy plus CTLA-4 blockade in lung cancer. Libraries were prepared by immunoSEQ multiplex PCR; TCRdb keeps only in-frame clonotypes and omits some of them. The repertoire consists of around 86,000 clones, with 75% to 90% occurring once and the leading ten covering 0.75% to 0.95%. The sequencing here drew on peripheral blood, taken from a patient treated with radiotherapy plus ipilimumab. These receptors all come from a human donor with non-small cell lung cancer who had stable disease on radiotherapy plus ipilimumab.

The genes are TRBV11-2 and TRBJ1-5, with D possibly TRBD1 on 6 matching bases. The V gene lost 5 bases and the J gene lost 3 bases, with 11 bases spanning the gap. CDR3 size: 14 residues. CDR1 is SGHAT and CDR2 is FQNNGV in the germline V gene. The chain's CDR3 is CASSLGQFNQPQHF. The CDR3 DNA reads TGTGCCAGCAGCCTTGGACAGTTCAATCAGCCCCAGCATTTT. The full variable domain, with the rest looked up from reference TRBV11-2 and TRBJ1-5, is EAGVAQSPRYKIIEKRQSVAFWCNPISGHATLYWYQQILGQGPKLLIQFQNNGVVDDSQLPKDRFSAERLKGVDSTLKIQPAKLEDSAVYLCASSLGQFNQPQHFGDGTRLSIL.

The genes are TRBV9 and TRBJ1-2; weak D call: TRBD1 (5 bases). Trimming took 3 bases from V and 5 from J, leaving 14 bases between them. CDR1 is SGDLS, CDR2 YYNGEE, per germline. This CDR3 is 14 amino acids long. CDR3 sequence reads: CASSEGTAWYGYTF. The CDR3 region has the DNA TGTGCCAGCAGCGAGGGGACTGCTTGGTATGGCTACACCTTC.

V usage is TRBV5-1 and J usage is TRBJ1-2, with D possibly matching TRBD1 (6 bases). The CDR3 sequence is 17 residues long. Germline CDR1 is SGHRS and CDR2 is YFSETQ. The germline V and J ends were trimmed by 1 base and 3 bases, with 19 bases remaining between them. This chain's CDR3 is CASSLSTGEGEDYGYTF. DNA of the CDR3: TGCGCCAGCAGCTTGTCGACAGGAGAGGGGGAAGACTATGGCTACACCTTC.

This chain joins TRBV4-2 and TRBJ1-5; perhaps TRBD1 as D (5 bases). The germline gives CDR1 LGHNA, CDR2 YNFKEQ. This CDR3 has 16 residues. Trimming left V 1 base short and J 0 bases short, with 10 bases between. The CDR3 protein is CASSQAQGNSNQPQHF. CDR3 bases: TGTGCCAGCAGCCAAGCTCAGGGTAATAGCAATCAGCCCCAGCATTTT.

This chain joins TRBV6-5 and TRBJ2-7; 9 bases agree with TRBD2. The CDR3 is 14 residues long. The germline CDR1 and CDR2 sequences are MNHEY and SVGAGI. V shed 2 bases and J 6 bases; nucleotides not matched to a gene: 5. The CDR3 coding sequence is TGTGCCAGCAGTTACGGGGAGCGGGGGGCCGAGCAGTACTTC. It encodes CASSYGERGAEQYF.

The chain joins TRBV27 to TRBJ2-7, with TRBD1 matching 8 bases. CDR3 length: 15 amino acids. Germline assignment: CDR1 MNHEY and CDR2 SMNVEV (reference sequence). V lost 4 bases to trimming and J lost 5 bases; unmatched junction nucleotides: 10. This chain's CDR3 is CASSSRQDRVHEQYF. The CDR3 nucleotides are TGTGCCAGCAGTTCCCGGCAGGACAGGGTCCACGAGCAGTACTTC.

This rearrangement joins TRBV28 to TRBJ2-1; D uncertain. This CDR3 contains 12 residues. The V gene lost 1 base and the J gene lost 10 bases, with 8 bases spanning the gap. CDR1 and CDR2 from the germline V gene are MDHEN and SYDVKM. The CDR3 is CASSLLGLEQFF. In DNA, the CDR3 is TGTGCCAGCAGTTTATTGGGCCTCGAGCAGTTCTTC. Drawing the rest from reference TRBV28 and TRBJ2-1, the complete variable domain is DVKVTQSSRYLVKRTGEKVFLECVQDMDHENMFWYRQDPGLGLRLIYFSYDVKMKEKGDIPEGYSVSREKKERFSLILESASTNQTSMYLCASSLLGLEQFFGPGTRLTVL.

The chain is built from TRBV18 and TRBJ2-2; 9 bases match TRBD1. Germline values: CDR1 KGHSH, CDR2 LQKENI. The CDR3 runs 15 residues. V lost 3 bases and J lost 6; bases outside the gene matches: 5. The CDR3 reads CASSPGQGSAGELFF. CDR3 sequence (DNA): TGTGCCAGCTCACCGGGACAGGGTAGCGCCGGGGAGCTGTTTTTT.

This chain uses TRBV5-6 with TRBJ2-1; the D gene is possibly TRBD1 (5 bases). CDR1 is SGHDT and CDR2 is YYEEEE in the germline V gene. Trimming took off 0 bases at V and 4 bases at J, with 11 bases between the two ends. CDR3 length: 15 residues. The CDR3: CASSLVNRLYNEQFF. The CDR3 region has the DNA TGTGCCAGCAGCTTGGTTAACAGGCTTTACAATGAGCAGTTCTTC.

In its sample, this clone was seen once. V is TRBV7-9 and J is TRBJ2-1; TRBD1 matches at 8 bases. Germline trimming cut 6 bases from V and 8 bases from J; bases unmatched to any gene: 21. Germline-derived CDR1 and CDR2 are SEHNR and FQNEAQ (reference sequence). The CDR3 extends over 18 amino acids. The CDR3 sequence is CASSLRHASDDRGHEQFF. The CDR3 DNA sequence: TGTGCCAGCAGTCTCCGACACGCCTCAGACGACAGGGGACATGAGCAGTTCTTC.